The 21 T cell receptor beta chains reported below all come from one sample, sequenced in a study of OX40 agonist ivuxolimab in advanced cancers. Method: immunoSEQ multiplex PCR; TCRdb's copy keeps in-frame clones and lacks some. The sample includes roughly 50,000 clones, under 85% of them seen just once. The sample here was CD4+ or CD8+ T cells sorted from blood, taken in a trial of the OX40 agonist ivuxolimab. These receptors originate from an adult with an advanced solid tumor such as melanoma, head and neck, liver or kidney cancer.

The V and J genes are TRBV11-2 and TRBJ2-7, with 9 bases identical to TRBD2. The CDR3 has 13 residues. Germline assignment: CDR1 SGHAT and CDR2 FQNNGV. V lost 8 bases to trimming and J lost 2 bases; unmatched junction nucleotides: 4. CDR3 sequence reads: CASEASGTYEQYF. DNA of the CDR3: TGTGCCAGCGAGGCTAGCGGGACCTACGAGCAGTACTTC.

The V and J genes are TRBV7-2 and TRBJ1-1; 7 bases line up with TRBD1. The J segment lost 1 base and the V segment lost 5 bases, leaving 7 bases of the junction unmatched. Germline CDR1 reads SGHTA; CDR2 reads FQGNSA. The CDR3 has 15 residues. CDR3 loop: CASSKNRGTNTEAFF. CDR3 nucleotides: TGTGCCAGCAGCAAAAACAGGGGAACGAACACTGAAGCTTTCTTT.

The chain is built from TRBV6-1 and TRBJ1-2; 8 bases are shared with TRBD1. This CDR3 is built from 15 residues. Trimming at V came to 5 bases and at J to 8 bases, leaving 13 bases not matched to a gene. CDR1 is MNHNS and CDR2 is SASEGT in the germline V gene. For the CDR3, the DNA is TGTGCCAGCAGTTCTCTAAGACAGGGGAAACTCGGCTACACCTTC. Protein product: CASSSLRQGKLGYTF.

This chain uses TRBV5-1 with TRBJ2-3; 9 positions match TRBD2. Germline CDR1 is SGHRS and CDR2 is YFSETQ. J was trimmed by 4 bases and V by 0 bases; bases with no gene match: 6. There are 16 residues in the CDR3. In DNA, the CDR3 is TGCGCCAGCAGCTTGGCCGGTAGCGGGAGCCCAGATACGCAGTATTTT. Translating gives CASSLAGSGSPDTQYF.

This clone was seen only a few times. The chain has TRBV18 and TRBJ2-3, with unresolved D. Trimming took off 3 bases at V and 4 bases at J, with 5 bases between the two ends. The CDR3 covers 12 residues. Looked up from germline, CDR1 is KGHSH and CDR2 is LQKENI. The CDR3 is CASSPGADTQYF. The CDR3, as DNA: TGTGCCAGCTCACCTGGCGCAGATACGCAGTATTTT.

The chain links TRBV29-1 to TRBJ2-3, with D perhaps TRBD1 (7 bases). Germline loops: CDR1 SQVTM, CDR2 ANQGSEA. The CDR3 has 15 amino acids. Trimming took 6 bases from V and 0 from J, leaving 16 bases between them. The CDR3 DNA follows: TGCAGCGTGTCAGGGGGGACAACTAGCACAGATACGCAGTATTTT. It yields the protein CSVSGGTTSTDTQYF.

Points on this clone: This sample includes further DNA sequences coding for the same CDR3. This chain uses TRBV14 with TRBJ1-5; the D is unclear. The CDR3 is 13 amino acids. The ends were cut back, 0 bases at V and 5 bases at J, with 5 bases in the middle. Germline loops: CDR1 SGHDN, CDR2 FVKESK. This CDR3 is CASSQDGYQPQHF. In DNA form, the CDR3 reads TGTGCCAGCAGCCAAGATGGCTATCAGCCCCAGCATTTT.

V gene TRBV28 combines with J gene TRBJ1-1; D gene unclear. This CDR3 has 12 amino acids. Germline-derived CDR1 and CDR2 are MDHEN and SYDVKM. The V end was cut by 7 bases, the J end by 9 bases, with 15 bases between. Here the CDR3 DNA reads TGTGCCAGCATAAAGGATCAGCTCCAAGCTTTCTTT. Amino acid sequence: CASIKDQLQAFF.

The CDR3 sequence is CASSQVRGSGNTIYF. CDR3 in DNA: TGCGCCAGCAGCCAAGTCCGAGGGTCCGGAAACACCATATATTTT. V and J are TRBV4-3 and TRBJ1-3; unclear D gene. This CDR3 contains 15 residues. Germline CDR1 and CDR2: LGHNA and YSLEER. Trimming left V 1 base short and J 4 bases short, with 11 bases between.

By frequency in the sample, this clone is medium-sized. This rearrangement joins TRBV27 to TRBJ2-1; 14 bases match TRBD2. Germline values: CDR1 MNHEY, CDR2 SMNVEV (reference sequence). After removal of 10 bases from V and 6 bases from J, the junction contained 5 bases not matched to a gene. The CDR3 is 14 residues long. The CDR3 here is CATRGLAGGNEQFF. The CDR3 DNA reads as TGTGCCACCAGAGGACTAGCGGGGGGCAATGAGCAGTTCTTC.

The CDR3 region has the DNA TGTGCCAGCAGAACTGGGGCTAACATTCAGTACTTC. It specifies CASRTGANIQYF. J is TRBJ2-4 and V is TRBV6-1, with D perhaps TRBD1 (5 bases). The germline V gene encodes CDR1 MNHNS and CDR2 SASEGT. The CDR3 is 12 residues long. Between the trimmed V and J ends, which lost 6 bases and 7 bases, there was a span of 10 bases.

J is TRBJ2-2 and V is TRBV10-3; D tentatively reads TRBD1 or TRBD2 (6 bases each). CDR1 is ENHRY, CDR2 SYGVKD, per germline. The CDR3 has 15 residues. V was cut by 3 bases and J by 5 bases, with 13 bases left in between. The CDR3 DNA reads as TGTGCCATCAGTGAATACGGGGGCGCGACCGGGGAGCTGTTTTTT. This gives the protein CAISEYGGATGELFF.

Comments on this clone: Other DNA sequences in this sample translate to the same CDR3. The chain has TRBV5-1 and TRBJ1-5; TRBD1 agrees at 11 bases. Looked up from germline, CDR1 is SGHRS and CDR2 is YFSETQ. The CDR3 extends over 14 amino acids. V lost 3 bases, J lost 7 bases, and 3 bases stayed unmatched. The CDR3 nucleotides are TGCGCCAGCAGCTCGGGACAGGGGGGACAGCCCCAGCATTTT. Its protein product is CASSSGQGGQPQHF.

The chain has TRBV5-1 and TRBJ1-5; D perhaps matches TRBD1 (6 bases). Germline loops: CDR1 SGHRS, CDR2 YFSETQ. The ends were cut back, 5 bases at V and 3 bases at J, with 15 bases in the middle. The CDR3 is 15 amino acids. As DNA, the CDR3 is TGCGCCAGCAGTCTCGGCGGGGGCAACAATCAGCCCCAGCATTTT. Translating gives CASSLGGGNNQPQHF.

CDR3 protein: CASSLRGAYLARGYEQYF. CDR3 in DNA: TGTGCCAGCAGCTTGAGAGGGGCCTATCTCGCCAGGGGCTACGAGCAGTACTTC. The V gene is TRBV5-5, the J gene TRBJ2-7, with a weak D call TRBD1 (6 bases). This CDR3 has 18 amino acids. Trimming pared 1 base from V and 3 bases from J, leaving 23 bases between. CDR1 SGHKS and CDR2 YYEKEE come from the germline V gene (reference sequence).

The V and J genes are TRBV6-5 and TRBJ1-2; D unresolved. V shed 5 bases and J shed 4 bases, with 17 bases lying between them. The V gene's germline CDR1 is MNHEY and CDR2 SVGAGI. The CDR3 loop spans 15 amino acids. The CDR3 loop reads CASSRLEEAFYGYTF. The CDR3 nucleotides are TGTGCCAGCAGTCGCCTGGAGGAGGCCTTCTATGGCTACACCTTC.

This rearrangement joins TRBV6-6 to TRBJ1-2; 9 bases align to TRBD1. Germline CDR1 MNHNY, CDR2 SVGAGI (reference sequence). V lost 5 bases to trimming and J lost 7 bases; unmatched junction nucleotides: 8. The CDR3 runs to 14 residues. CDR3 nucleotides: TGTGCCAGCAGTATTCGGACAGGGGTCGCTGGCTACACCTTC. Amino acids: CASSIRTGVAGYTF.

The chain is built from TRBV27 and TRBJ1-1, with D tentatively TRBD1 (6 bases). Germline V gene lookup returns CDR1 MNHEY and CDR2 SMNVEV (reference sequence). Trimming cost V 5 bases and J 2 bases, with 15 bases left between them. This CDR3 is built from 15 residues. The CDR3 DNA follows: TGTGCCAGCAGTACTAGCAGGGGACGAAACACTGAAGCTTTCTTT. This encodes CASSTSRGRNTEAFF.

The gene calls are TRBV19 and TRBJ2-3; D may be TRBD2 (5 bases). The germline V gene has CDR1 LNHDA and CDR2 SQIVND (reference sequence). This CDR3 contains 13 residues. The V and J ends lost 10 bases and 1 base respectively, with 12 bases between them. CDR3 coding DNA: TGTGCCACCTCGGAGGTCGGCACAGATACGCAGTATTTT. Residues: CATSEVGTDTQYF.

The chain combines TRBV5-6 with TRBJ2-2, with 10 positions matching TRBD1. The CDR3 length is 15 residues. Germline V gene lookup returns CDR1 SGHDT and CDR2 YYEEEE. V gave up 2 bases and J gave up 5 bases; unmatched junction bases: 3. In DNA, the CDR3 is TGTGCCAGCAGCTTCCGGGACAGGGGTACCGGGGAGCTGTTTTTT. Its translation is CASSFRDRGTGELFF.

J is TRBJ1-2 and V is TRBV5-1; D remains ambiguous. The V gene lost 0 bases and the J gene lost 6 bases, with 9 bases spanning the gap. Germline CDR1 and CDR2: SGHRS and YFSETQ. This CDR3 contains 13 residues. CDR3: CASSLGLVNGYTF. The CDR3 nucleotides are TGCGCCAGCAGCTTGGGACTAGTGAATGGCTACACCTTC.